The rows below give T cell receptor beta chains drawn from one sample of a study of cytomegalovirus exposure and HLA in healthy donors. Sequencing was performed with immunoSEQ multiplex PCR; in TCRdb, only in-frame clones are kept and a portion is missing. This sample has some 170,000 clones, with around nine tenths found just once. The material sequenced was PBMCs. These receptors were obtained from a woman aged 25 to 39 in good health and CMV-seronegative. The CDR3 runs from the conserved cysteine through the conserved F or W. D genes are given only for firm matches. Not every row has a clone size; where given, it reads once, few, many or a size class.

DNA: TGTGCCTGGAGTGTACTAGCGTTTGGCGAAAAACTGTTTTTT
CDR3: CAWSVLAFGEKLFF
D: .
J: TRBJ1-4
V: TRBV30
size: .

DNA: TGCAGCGTTACAGACAGGGGGCGAAGTAAGAGTTCCGGGGAGCTGTTTTTT
CDR3: CSVTDRGRSKSSGELFF
D: TRBD1
J: TRBJ2-2
V: TRBV29-1
size: .

DNA: TGTGCCAGCAGTGAAGAGGCTAGCGGGGGAGGTGAGCAGTTCTTC
CDR3: CASSEEASGGGEQFF
D: TRBD2
J: TRBJ2-1
V: TRBV6-4
size: .

DNA: TGTGCCAGCAGCTGGGGGGACAGCCTGCAGTATTTT
CDR3: CASSWGDSLQYF
D: .
J: TRBJ2-3
V: TRBV13
size: .

DNA: TGCGCCAGCAGGGGACAGTCGTCTCAGGAGCAGTACTTC
CDR3: CASRGQSSQEQYF
D: TRBD1
J: TRBJ2-7
V: TRBV4-1
size: .

DNA: TGTGCCAGCAGTGAAGGGCGGGTACTAGCGGGGGGTGTCACAGATACGCAGTATTTT
CDR3: CASSEGRVLAGGVTDTQYF
D: TRBD2
J: TRBJ2-3
V: TRBV6-1
size: .

DNA: TGTGCCAGCTCACCGAGCGGGGGCTATTTTTACGAGCAGTACTTC
CDR3: CASSPSGGYFYEQYF
D: TRBD2
J: TRBJ2-7
V: TRBV18
size: .

DNA: TGCGCCAGCAGCCAAGATGGACTAGCGGGCAATGAGCAGTTCTTC
CDR3: CASSQDGLAGNEQFF
D: TRBD2
J: TRBJ2-1
V: TRBV4-1
size: .

DNA: TGTGCCAGCAGCTTTAGAGGGGGCGCGTTAAATGAGCAGTTCTTC
CDR3: CASSFRGGALNEQFF
D: TRBD1
J: TRBJ2-1
V: TRBV5-6
size: .

DNA: TGTGCCAGCAGTAATTCACAGGGTCCCTCTGGAAACACCATATATTTT
CDR3: CASSNSQGPSGNTIYF
D: .
J: TRBJ1-3
V: TRBV2
size: .

DNA: TGTGCCAGCAGTTTGGGGGCGGTGGGTTCACCCCTCCACTTT
CDR3: CASSLGAVGSPLHF
D: .
J: TRBJ1-6
V: TRBV27
size: few

DNA: TGCGCCAGCAGCCTCGGGACAGGGGAGAACAATGAGCAGTTCTTC
CDR3: CASSLGTGENNEQFF
D: TRBD1
J: TRBJ2-1
V: TRBV4-1
size: .

DNA: TGTGCCAGCAGTCCCACCCTACTAGCGGGGGCCCTGGATACGCAGTATTTT
CDR3: CASSPTLLAGALDTQYF
D: TRBD2
J: TRBJ2-3
V: TRBV27
size: .

DNA: TGCAGCGTTGCTGCTCAGGGCTCTGAGCAGTTCTTC
CDR3: CSVAAQGSEQFF
D: .
J: TRBJ2-1
V: TRBV29-1
size: once

DNA: TGTGCCAGCGGGGAGCTAAGTTACAATGAGCAGTTCTTC
CDR3: CASGELSYNEQFF
D: .
J: TRBJ2-1
V: TRBV7-6
size: .

DNA: TGTGCCACCAGCAGAGACCCCGCGGGGGGGACTAATGAAAAACTGTTTTTT
CDR3: CATSRDPAGGTNEKLFF
D: .
J: TRBJ1-4
V: TRBV15
size: .

DNA: TGTGCCAGCAGCCCCCCGTCGAGGGATTCCCGTGAAGCTTTCTTT
CDR3: CASSPPSRDSREAFF
D: .
J: TRBJ1-1
V: TRBV7-9
size: .

DNA: TGCAGCGTTACAGGGACTACAACTAATGAAAAACTGTTTTTT
CDR3: CSVTGTTTNEKLFF
D: .
J: TRBJ1-4
V: TRBV29-1
size: .

DNA: TGCAGCGTTGCACAGGGGGCAACTGAAGCTTTCTTT
CDR3: CSVAQGATEAFF
D: TRBD1
J: TRBJ1-1
V: TRBV29-1
size: once

DNA: TGCGCCAGCAGCCAATACAGGGTAAGCAATCAGCCCCAGCATTTT
CDR3: CASSQYRVSNQPQHF
D: .
J: TRBJ1-5
V: TRBV4-3
size: .

DNA: TGTGCCAGTAGTATTCCGATAACAGGGAGACGATATTCACCCCTCCACTTT
CDR3: CASSIPITGRRYSPLHF
D: .
J: TRBJ1-6
V: TRBV19
size: .

DNA: TGCAGCGTTTACAGGGGGTACACCGGGGAGCTGTTTTTT
CDR3: CSVYRGYTGELFF
D: TRBD1
J: TRBJ2-2
V: TRBV29-1
size: .

DNA: TGCGCCAGCAGCCAAGCGGGGGGGGGACCTCTCTACGAGCAGTACTTC
CDR3: CASSQAGGGPLYEQYF
D: TRBD2
J: TRBJ2-7
V: TRBV4-1
size: .

DNA: TGTGCCAGCAGCTCCGGGACAGGGGGTGTGACCCAGTACTTC
CDR3: CASSSGTGGVTQYF
D: TRBD1
J: TRBJ2-5
V: TRBV7-2
size: few

DNA: TGCGCCAGCAGCTGGGACAGGGGAGACTACGAGCAGTACTTC
CDR3: CASSWDRGDYEQYF
D: TRBD1
J: TRBJ2-7
V: TRBV5-1
size: .

DNA: TGTGCCTGGAGTGTGGGAGCCGGTGATGAAAAACTGTTTTTT
CDR3: CAWSVGAGDEKLFF
D: .
J: TRBJ1-4
V: TRBV30
size: .

DNA: TGTGCCAGCAGTTGGGAACTAGCAGGGACCGGGGAGCTGTTTTTT
CDR3: CASSWELAGTGELFF
D: .
J: TRBJ2-2
V: TRBV6-5
size: few

DNA: TGTGCCAGCAGCCCGACAGGGTCGTCGGGCTGGACCCAGTACTTC
CDR3: CASSPTGSSGWTQYF
D: TRBD1
J: TRBJ2-5
V: TRBV6-5
size: .

DNA: TGTGCCAGCAGCACGTTAGGGGTGGGCGAGCAGTACTTC
CDR3: CASSTLGVGEQYF
D: .
J: TRBJ2-7
V: TRBV5-5
size: .

DNA: TGCGCCAGCAGCCCGGGGGGCGCGAACACTGAAGCTTTCTTT
CDR3: CASSPGGANTEAFF
D: .
J: TRBJ1-1
V: TRBV5-1
size: .

DNA: TGTGCCAGCAGTACCGGGACAGCAAACACTGAAGCTTTCTTT
CDR3: CASSTGTANTEAFF
D: TRBD1
J: TRBJ1-1
V: TRBV6-1
size: once

DNA: TGTGCCAGCAGTTACTCGGCAGGGCTGGGGGAAAAACTGTTTTTT
CDR3: CASSYSAGLGEKLFF
D: .
J: TRBJ1-4
V: TRBV6-5
size: .

DNA: TGTGCCAGCAGCTTAGGGGACAGGGGCACTGAAGCTTTCTTT
CDR3: CASSLGDRGTEAFF
D: TRBD1
J: TRBJ1-1
V: TRBV11-2
size: .

DNA: TGTGCCAGCAGCCCCAGCGGGGGGTTCTCCTACGAGCAGTACTTC
CDR3: CASSPSGGFSYEQYF
D: TRBD2
J: TRBJ2-7
V: TRBV7-8
size: .

DNA: TGTGCCAGCAGTGGGGTCCCTAGCGGGACCTACAATGAGCAGTTCTTC
CDR3: CASSGVPSGTYNEQFF
D: TRBD2
J: TRBJ2-1
V: TRBV25-1
size: .

DNA: TGTGCCAGCAGTGAGCGGGGGGGCCAAGAGACCCAGTACTTC
CDR3: CASSERGGQETQYF
D: TRBD2
J: TRBJ2-5
V: TRBV6-4
size: few